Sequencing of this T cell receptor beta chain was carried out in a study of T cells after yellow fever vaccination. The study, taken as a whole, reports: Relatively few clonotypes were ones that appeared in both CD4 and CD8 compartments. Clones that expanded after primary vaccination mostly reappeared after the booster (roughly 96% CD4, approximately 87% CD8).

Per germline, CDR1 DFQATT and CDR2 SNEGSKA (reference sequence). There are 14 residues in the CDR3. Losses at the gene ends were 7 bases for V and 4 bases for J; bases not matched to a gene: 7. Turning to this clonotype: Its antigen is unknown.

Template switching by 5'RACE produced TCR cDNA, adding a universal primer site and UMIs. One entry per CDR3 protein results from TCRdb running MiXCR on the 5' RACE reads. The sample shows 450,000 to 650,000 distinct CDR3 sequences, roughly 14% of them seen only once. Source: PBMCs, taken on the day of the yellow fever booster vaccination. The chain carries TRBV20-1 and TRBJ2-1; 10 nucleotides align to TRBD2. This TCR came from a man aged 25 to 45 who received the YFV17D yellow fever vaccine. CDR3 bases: TGCAGTGTAAGAGGACTAGCGGAATACAATGAGCAGTTCTTC. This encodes CSVRGLAEYNEQFF.